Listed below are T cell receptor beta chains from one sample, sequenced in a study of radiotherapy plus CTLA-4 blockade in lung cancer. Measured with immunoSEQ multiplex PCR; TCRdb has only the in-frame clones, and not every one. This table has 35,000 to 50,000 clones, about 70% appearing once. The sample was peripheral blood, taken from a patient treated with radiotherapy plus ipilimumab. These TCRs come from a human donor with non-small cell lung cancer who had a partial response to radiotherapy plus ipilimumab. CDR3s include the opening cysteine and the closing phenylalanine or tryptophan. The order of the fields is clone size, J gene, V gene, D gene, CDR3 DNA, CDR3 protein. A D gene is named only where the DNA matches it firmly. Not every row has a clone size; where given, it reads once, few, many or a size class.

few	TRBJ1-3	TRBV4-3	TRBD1	TGCGCCAGCAGCCGCCGACAGGGGGCGGGAGGAAACACCATATATTTT	CASSRRQGAGGNTIYF
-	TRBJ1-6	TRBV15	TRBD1	TGTGCCACCAGCAGAGAGGGGAACAGGGGGCGTTCACCCCTCCACTTT	CATSREGNRGRSPLHF
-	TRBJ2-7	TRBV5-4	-	TGTGCCAGCAGCTTATGGCAGGGCGACGAGCAGTACTTC	CASSLWQGDEQYF
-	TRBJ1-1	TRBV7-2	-	TGTGCCAGCAGCCAGGGGTCCACCCTATGGAGTGAAGCTTTCTTT	CASSQGSTLWSEAFF
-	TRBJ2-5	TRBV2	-	TGCGCCAGCAGCGCCCCAGGGTCACAAGAGACCCAGTACTTC	CASSAPGSQETQYF
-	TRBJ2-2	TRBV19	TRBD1	TGTGCCAGTAGTCTAGGACAGGGTATGACCGGGGAGCTGTTTTTT	CASSLGQGMTGELFF
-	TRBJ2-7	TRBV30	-	TGTGCCTGGACCTCGGGGTACGAGCAGTACTTC	CAWTSGYEQYF
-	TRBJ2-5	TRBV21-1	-	TGTGCCAGCAGCAAACCCGGGAGGGGCCAAGAGACCCAGTACTTC	CASSKPGRGQETQYF
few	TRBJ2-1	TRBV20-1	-	TGCAGTGCTAAACAGGGCAATGAGCAGTTCTTC	CSAKQGNEQFF
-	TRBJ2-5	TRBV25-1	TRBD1	TGTGCCAGCAGTGAATTGGACAGGGTCCAAGAGACCCAGTACTTC	CASSELDRVQETQYF
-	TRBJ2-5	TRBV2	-	TGTGCCAGCAGTGAGGGAGTGTACCAAGAGACCCAGTACTTC	CASSEGVYQETQYF
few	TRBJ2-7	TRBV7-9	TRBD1	TGTGCCAGCAGCTTGGAAGGAGGATGGACAGGGTACGACGAGCAGTACTTC	CASSLEGGWTGYDEQYF
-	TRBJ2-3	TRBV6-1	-	TGTGCCAGCAGTGAGGGACACAGCACGCAGTATTTT	CASSEGHSTQYF
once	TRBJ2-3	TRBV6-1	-	TGTGCCAGCAGTTTAGCGGCCCACAGCACAGATACGCAGTATTTT	CASSLAAHSTDTQYF
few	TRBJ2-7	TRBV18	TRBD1	TGTGCCAGCTCAAGGGACAGGGGTTACGAGCAGTACTTC	CASSRDRGYEQYF
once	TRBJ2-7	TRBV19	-	TGTGCCAGTAGTAAGGCGGGGGCATTCTACGAGCAGTACTTC	CASSKAGAFYEQYF
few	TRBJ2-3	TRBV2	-	TGTGCCAGCAGGGGGCAGTCCCCCACAGATACGCAGTATTTT	CASRGQSPTDTQYF
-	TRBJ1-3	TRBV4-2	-	TGTGCCAGCAGCCAAGACAGCTCTGGAAACACCATATATTTT	CASSQDSSGNTIYF
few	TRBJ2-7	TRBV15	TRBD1	TGTGCCACCAGCAAAAGACGCAAAGGGACAGGAATCTACGAGCAGTACTTC	CATSKRRKGTGIYEQYF
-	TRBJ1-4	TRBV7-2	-	TGTGCCAGCAGCTTAGAGTGGGGGCCTGATAGGGAAAAACTGTTTTTT	CASSLEWGPDREKLFF
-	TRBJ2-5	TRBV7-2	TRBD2	TGTGCCAGCAGCTTAGGTCTAGCGGAGGACTCACAAGAGACCCAGTACTTC	CASSLGLAEDSQETQYF
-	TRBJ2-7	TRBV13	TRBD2	TGTGCCAGCAGTCCAAGACTAGCGGGGAACCACGAGCAGTACTTC	CASSPRLAGNHEQYF
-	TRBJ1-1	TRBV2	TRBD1	TGTGCCAGCAGTATCGAGACAGGGGCCACTGAAGCTTTCTTT	CASSIETGATEAFF
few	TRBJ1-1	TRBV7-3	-	TGTGCCAGCAGCTTAAGTGCGGGGACCACTGCTTTCTTT	CASSLSAGTTAFF
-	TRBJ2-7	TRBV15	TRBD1	TGTGCCACCAGCAGAGCTGGACAGGCTTCATACGAGCAGTACTTC	CATSRAGQASYEQYF
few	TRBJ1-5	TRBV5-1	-	TGCGCCAGCAGCTCCGGTCTAAGGGGCGGCAATCAGCCCCAGCATTTT	CASSSGLRGGNQPQHF
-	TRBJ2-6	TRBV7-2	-	TGTGCCAGCAGCTTAACCCGGCGGAATACTGGGGCCAACGTCCTGACTTTC	CASSLTRRNTGANVLTF
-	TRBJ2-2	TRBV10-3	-	TGTGCCATCACAAGGGGGGGCACCGGGGAGCTGTTTTTT	CAITRGGTGELFF
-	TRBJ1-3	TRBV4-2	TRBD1	TGTGCCAGCAGCCAGCAGACCCGGGGGACAGGATTATTAAGCTCTGGAAACACCATATATTTT	CASSQQTRGTGLLSSGNTIYF
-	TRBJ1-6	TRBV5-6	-	TGTGCCAGCAGCCCGCGGGGGCCCAGGGTCTCACCCCTCCACTTT	CASSPRGPRVSPLHF
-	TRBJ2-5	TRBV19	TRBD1	TGTGCCAGTAGTCCCGGGACAGGTGGTTGGGAGACCCAGTACTTC	CASSPGTGGWETQYF
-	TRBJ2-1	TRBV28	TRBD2	TGTGCCGGTCAGGCGGGGGGGGCCCGGGAGCAGTTCTTC	CAGQAGGAREQFF
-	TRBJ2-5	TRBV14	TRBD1	TGTGCCAGCAGCCAGTGGGGACAGGGGCCCCAAGAGACCCAGTACTTC	CASSQWGQGPQETQYF
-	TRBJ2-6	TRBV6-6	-	TGTACCAGCAGTTACAGAAGGGGGACTGGGGCCAACGTCCTGACTTTC	CTSSYRRGTGANVLTF
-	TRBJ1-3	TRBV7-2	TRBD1	TGTGCCAGCAGCCCAGGGACAGCCTTATCTGGAAACACCATATATTTT	CASSPGTALSGNTIYF
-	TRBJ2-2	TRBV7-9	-	TGTGCCAGCAGCTTAGGAGCTAACGCGAACACCGGGGAGCTGTTTTTT	CASSLGANANTGELFF